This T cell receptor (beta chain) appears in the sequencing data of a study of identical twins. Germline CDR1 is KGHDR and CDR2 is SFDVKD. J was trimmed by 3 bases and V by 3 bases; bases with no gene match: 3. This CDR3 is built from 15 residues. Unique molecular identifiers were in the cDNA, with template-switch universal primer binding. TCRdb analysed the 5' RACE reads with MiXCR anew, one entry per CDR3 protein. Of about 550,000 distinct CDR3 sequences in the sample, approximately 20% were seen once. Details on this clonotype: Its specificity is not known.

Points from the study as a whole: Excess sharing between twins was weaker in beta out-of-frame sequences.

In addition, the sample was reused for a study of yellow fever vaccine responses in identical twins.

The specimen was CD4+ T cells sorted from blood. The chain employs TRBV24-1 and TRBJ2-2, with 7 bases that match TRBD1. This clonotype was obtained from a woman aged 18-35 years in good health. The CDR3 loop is CATSDPGTDTGELFF. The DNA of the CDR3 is TGTGCCACCAGTGATCCCGGGACAGACACCGGGGAGCTGTTTTTT.